This TCR beta chain was found in a study of T cell changes during pregnancy in multiple sclerosis. Sequenced by immunoSEQ multiplex PCR; TCRdb stores in-frame clones only, minus some. This sample has roughly 40,000 clones, with about 92% found just once. The sequence came from a female donor with multiple sclerosis, enrolled in a pregnancy study. The specimen comprised CD8+ T cells from peripheral blood mononuclear cells, sampled in the first trimester of pregnancy.

The CDR3 region has the DNA TGTGCCAGCAGCTTTGGCGGGGGGTACAATGAGCAGTTCTTC. Encoded protein: CASSFGGGYNEQFF. The chain joins TRBV5-6 to TRBJ2-1, with 8 bases that match TRBD2. Germline V gives CDR1 SGHDT, CDR2 YYEEEE. Trimming cost V 2 bases and J 4 bases; bases outside gene matches: 2. This CDR3 comprises 14 residues.